A single sample is the source of the 15 T cell receptor beta chains below, sequenced in a study of cytomegalovirus exposure and HLA in healthy donors. TCRdb keeps only in-frame clones here, not all; method: immunoSEQ multiplex PCR. Of a few hundred thousand clones in the sample, around 80% are singletons; the top ten hold around an eighth. Sequencing used PBMCs. These receptors were obtained from a woman in her 30s in good health and CMV-seropositive.

The CDR3 loop reads CASSFGQGAFEQYF. The CDR3 nucleotides read TGTGCCAGCAGTTTCGGACAGGGGGCTTTCGAGCAGTACTTC. The chain combines TRBV27 with TRBJ2-7, with 11 bases that match TRBD1. V was clipped by 3 bases and J by 6 bases; unmatched bases: 4. There are 14 residues in the CDR3. Germline V gene data show CDR1 as MNHEY and CDR2 as SMNVEV (reference sequence).

The chain employs TRBV6-6 and TRBJ2-7; either TRBD1 or TRBD2 may fit D (5 bases each). With 7 bases removed from V and 1 base from J, the gap between germline ends came to 11 bases. Germline V gene sequence: CDR1 MNHNY, CDR2 SVGAGI (reference sequence). The CDR3 sequence is 13 residues long. As DNA, the CDR3 is TGTGCCAGCACTATTGGGGGATCCTACGAGCAGTACTTC. It encodes CASTIGGSYEQYF.

This sequence joins TRBV11-2 and TRBJ2-7; D may be TRBD1 or TRBD2 (5 bases each). Germline V lookup: CDR1 SGHAT, CDR2 FQNNGV. CDR3 length: 14 residues. V was trimmed by 1 base and J by 2 bases, leaving 9 bases between them. The CDR3 DNA is TGTGCCAGCAGCTTAGGAGTGGGGGCCTACGAGCAGTACTTC. Translation: CASSLGVGAYEQYF.

The genes are TRBV11-2 and TRBJ2-5; D possibly corresponds to TRBD2 (7 bases). The germline gives CDR1 SGHAT, CDR2 FQNNGV. This CDR3 contains 15 residues. V was trimmed by 2 bases and J by 0 bases, leaving 10 bases between them. The CDR3 region has the DNA TGTGCCAGCAGCTTAACCGGGGGGCACCAAGAGACCCAGTACTTC. Protein: CASSLTGGHQETQYF.

The chain combines TRBV27 with TRBJ2-7, with 11 bases lining up with TRBD2. Trimming removed 6 bases from V and 2 bases from J; junction bases left unmatched: 12. Per the germline V gene, CDR1 is MNHEY and CDR2 is SMNVEV (reference sequence). The CDR3 has 17 amino acids. CDR3 DNA: TGTGCCAGCAGCTCGATCAAGGTAGCGGGAGGGACCTACGAGCAGTACTTC. Translated: CASSSIKVAGGTYEQYF.

This clone has a single count. The chain joins TRBV27 to TRBJ2-7, with 8 bases aligning to TRBD2. The J segment lost 0 bases and the V segment lost 5 bases, leaving 9 bases of the junction unmatched. The CDR3 is 16 amino acids. The germline CDR1 and CDR2 sequences are MNHEY and SMNVEV (reference sequence). The CDR3 nucleotides are TGTGCCAGCAGTGCTTTTAGCGGGGCGAGCTCCTACGAGCAGTACTTC. Protein sequence: CASSAFSGASSYEQYF.

This chain links TRBV5-1 with TRBJ2-5; 9 nucleotides match TRBD1. The CDR3 sequence is 14 residues long. Germline V CDR1 and CDR2: SGHRS, YFSETQ. The V segment lost 6 bases and the J segment 0 bases; nucleotides outside the gene matches: 3. The CDR3 bases are TGCGCCAGCACAAGACAGGGGGACCAAGAGACCCAGTACTTC. Amino acid sequence: CASTRQGDQETQYF.

The gene calls are TRBV2 and TRBJ2-7; the match to TRBD2 covers 11 bases. V lost 10 bases, J lost 5 bases, and 16 bases stayed unmatched. CDR3 length: 16 amino acids. CDR1 and CDR2 from the germline V gene are SNHLY and FYNNEI. The CDR3 nucleotides read TGTGCCAACGGACTAGCGGGCCACCCACCCTCTAACGAGCAGTACTTC. Translating it yields CANGLAGHPPSNEQYF.

J is TRBJ1-1 and V is TRBV7-9; possible D gene TRBD1, 6 bases. This CDR3 comprises 14 residues. V was trimmed by 6 bases and J by 7 bases, leaving 18 bases between them. Germline CDR1 and CDR2: SEHNR and FQNEAQ (reference sequence). CDR3 protein: CASSYNTDSFEAFF. Here the CDR3 DNA reads TGTGCCAGCAGTTACAACACGGACAGCTTTGAAGCTTTCTTT.

The CDR3 DNA reads TGTGCCAGCAGCTTAGCCGCGCCCGAGCAGTACTTC. This sequence encodes CASSLAAPEQYF. V gene TRBV7-8 combines with J gene TRBJ2-7; D gene uncertain. Trimming pared 0 bases from V and 6 bases from J, leaving 6 bases between. Germline-derived CDR1 and CDR2 are SGHVS and FQNEAQ. The CDR3 runs 12 residues.

The gene calls are TRBV29-1 and TRBJ1-2; 12 nucleotides align to TRBD1. Losses at the gene ends were 1 base for V and 0 bases for J; bases not matched to a gene: 3. The CDR3 is 16 amino acids. CDR1 and CDR2 from the germline V gene are SQVTM and ANQGSEA. CDR3 residues: CSVEAGQGASNYGYTF. DNA of the CDR3: TGCAGCGTTGAAGCGGGACAGGGGGCTTCTAACTATGGCTACACCTTC. The full variable domain, its missing parts supplied by reference TRBV29-1 and TRBJ1-2, is SAVISQKPSRDICQRGTSLTIQCQVDSQVTMMFWYRQQPGQSLTLIATANQGSEATYESGFVIDKFPISRPNLTFSTLTVSNMSPEDSSIYLCSVEAGQGASNYGYTFGSGTRLTVV.

This rearrangement joins TRBV27 to TRBJ2-5; no clear D gene. The length of the CDR3 is 15 residues. V lost 2 bases and J 4 bases, leaving 14 bases between the germline ends. The germline gives CDR1 MNHEY, CDR2 SMNVEV (reference sequence). CDR3 sequence: CASSLPLQTGETQYF. CDR3 nucleotide sequence: TGTGCCAGCAGTTTACCATTACAAACGGGAGAGACCCAGTACTTC.

This chain connects TRBV13 to TRBJ1-2; 12 positions match TRBD1. The germline V gene encodes CDR1 PRHDT and CDR2 FYEKMQ (reference sequence). Losses at the gene ends were 0 bases for V and 8 bases for J; bases not matched to a gene: 4. The CDR3 has 15 amino acids. CDR3 nucleotide sequence: TGTGCCAGCAGCTTAGGGGGACAGGGGGCAAAAGGCTACACCTTC. The encoded protein is CASSLGGQGAKGYTF.

This chain connects TRBV18 to TRBJ1-1; D uncertain. The V end lost 1 base, the J end lost 6 bases, and 15 bases lay between the germline ends. CDR3 size: 15 residues. Germline CDR1 reads KGHSH; CDR2 reads LQKENI. The CDR3 DNA reads as TGTGCCAGCTCACCACGTTTGACCTACGACGCTGAAGCTTTCTTT. This gives the protein CASSPRLTYDAEAFF.

The rearrangement joins TRBV2 to TRBJ1-3; D is ambiguous. Germline assignment: CDR1 SNHLY and CDR2 FYNNEI. This CDR3 comprises 16 residues. Between the trimmed V and J ends, which lost 6 bases and 4 bases, there was a span of 19 bases. CDR3 DNA: TGTGCCAGCAGCCCCCAGGCCCGGGTCACGGGAAACACCATATATTTT. Encoded protein: CASSPQARVTGNTIYF.